This TCR beta chain is drawn from a study of Tregs in tolerant kidney transplant recipients. Study-wide context: A roughly 3-day belatacept mixed lymphocyte reaction, sometimes plus 5-day graft donor restimulation, preceded CD4+CD25+CD127- sorting.

Study-wide findings and caveats: Validation in larger populations is needed because few patients were studied. This study did not directly address biological reproducibility. Activated donor B cell expansion appeared to reveal the most relevant donor-specific TCRbeta repertoire.

Sequencing was performed with immunoSEQ multiplex PCR; in TCRdb, only in-frame clones are kept and a portion is missing. The sample holds 2,000 to 2,500 clones, about two fifths seen once. Between the trimmed V and J ends, which lost 3 bases and 4 bases, there was a span of 28 bases. Germline CDR1 is SEHNR and CDR2 is FQNEAQ (reference sequence). CDR3 size: 19 residues. This clone has only a few counts. Its matching antigen is unknown. This receptor was obtained from a human donor in good health. J is TRBJ2-7 and V is TRBV7-9, with D perhaps being TRBD1 or TRBD2 (6 bases each). The sample comprised Tregs from blood cultured with allogeneic cells. CDR3 sequence reads: CASSFFGGLGTRGIYEQYF. The CDR3 bases are TGTGCCAGCAGCTTTTTTGGGGGTTTGGGGACACGCGGGATTTACGAGCAGTACTTC.